These T cell receptor beta chains were read from a single sample in a study of blood T cell repertoires in COVID-19. Assay: immunoSEQ multiplex PCR; the TCRdb copy retains only in-frame clones and omits some. This sample has approximately 490,000 clones, with approximately 91% found just once. Sequencing used PBMCs or T cells enriched from blood (not recorded which). Receptor source: a woman aged 55-75 years who had recovered from COVID-19. CDR3s include the opening cysteine and the closing phenylalanine or tryptophan. Fields, in order: J gene, CDR3 length, clone size, V gene, D gene, CDR3 DNA, CDR3 protein. The D gene is left open where the match is weak. Only some rows state a clone size, as once, few, many or a class for expanded clones.

TRBJ2-3 | 16 | NA | TRBV5-1 | NA | TGCGCCAGCAGCTTAGCAGGGGCTACTCTCACAGATACGCAGTATTTT | CASSLAGATLTDTQYF
TRBJ2-1 | 16 | NA | TRBV7-2 | NA | TGTGCCAGCCGCGCTCAGCCGTTACTAGCTAACAATGAGCAGTTCTTC | CASRAQPLLANNEQFF
TRBJ2-7 | 11 | NA | TRBV20-1 | NA | TGCAGTGCTTCTGGGACAACCACGCAGTACTTC | CSASGTTTQYF
TRBJ2-1 | 16 | NA | TRBV10-1 | TRBD2 | TGCGCCAGCAGTGGAAGGGAGGGCCAGGGATACAATGAGCAGTTCTTC | CASSGREGQGYNEQFF
TRBJ2-3 | 14 | NA | TRBV7-2 | NA | TGTGCCAGCCAACACCGGCGACAAACGGATACGCAGTATTTT | CASQHRRQTDTQYF
TRBJ1-1 | 13 | NA | TRBV7-2 | NA | TGTGCCAGCAGCTTACGGGGGAACACTGAAGCTTTCTTT | CASSLRGNTEAFF
TRBJ2-7 | 13 | once | TRBV18 | TRBD1 | TGTGCCAGCTCAACCTCAGGGGGCTACGAGCAGTACTTC | CASSTSGGYEQYF
TRBJ1-2 | 16 | NA | TRBV5-1 | NA | TGCGCCAGCAGCCTCGAGCCCGGACAACAGAATCATGGCTACACCTTC | CASSLEPGQQNHGYTF
TRBJ2-4 | 15 | NA | TRBV19 | TRBD1 | TGTGCCAGTAGTAGAACAGGGGAGTGGGGAAACATTCAGTACTTC | CASSRTGEWGNIQYF
TRBJ2-5 | 14 | NA | TRBV7-2 | TRBD2 | TGTGCCAGCAGCCTGGGACTAGGCCGAGAGACCCAGTACTTC | CASSLGLGRETQYF
TRBJ1-1 | 15 | once | TRBV5-1 | NA | TGCGCCAGCAGCTGGGGCAGGGAGGGGGGAACTGAAGCTTTCTTT | CASSWGREGGTEAFF
TRBJ1-1 | 17 | NA | TRBV19 | NA | TGTGCCAGTAGTATACAGGGAGCCTGGGGGCCGAACACTGAAGCTTTCTTT | CASSIQGAWGPNTEAFF
TRBJ2-4 | 14 | NA | TRBV4-2 | NA | TGTGCCAGCAGCTCTTCGGTCGGCCGTGAGGTTCAGTACTTC | CASSSSVGREVQYF
TRBJ1-3 | 14 | NA | TRBV11-2 | NA | TGTGCCAGCAGCTTAGCGGGATCAGGAAACACCATATATTTT | CASSLAGSGNTIYF
TRBJ1-5 | 16 | NA | TRBV5-1 | TRBD1 | TGCGCCAGCAGCTTGGTGGACACCACAGGGGATCAGCCCCAGCATTTT | CASSLVDTTGDQPQHF
TRBJ2-7 | 13 | NA | TRBV7-8 | NA | TGTGCCAGCATCCAGGGGCAGGTGGGGGAGCAGTACTTC | CASIQGQVGEQYF
TRBJ2-3 | 14 | NA | TRBV5-6 | TRBD1 | TGTGCCAGCAGCTCATACAGGGGAGCAGATACGCAGTATTTT | CASSSYRGADTQYF
TRBJ1-5 | 15 | NA | TRBV27 | TRBD1 | TGTGCCAGCAGAGGGACAGGGGGGAGCAATCAGCCCCAGCATTTT | CASRGTGGSNQPQHF
TRBJ1-1 | 13 | once | TRBV6-5 | NA | TGTGCCAGCAGTTACTCGGGGCGGACCAGTGCTTTCTTT | CASSYSGRTSAFF
TRBJ2-1 | 15 | NA | TRBV5-4 | TRBD1 | TGTGCCAGCAGCTTGGCCGGCCAACAGGGGAATGAGCAGTTCTTC | CASSLAGQQGNEQFF
TRBJ2-5 | 15 | NA | TRBV9 | NA | TGTGCCAGCAGCGTAACTGGGCAGGGATTAAAGACCCAGTACTTC | CASSVTGQGLKTQYF
TRBJ1-1 | 13 | NA | TRBV24-1 | NA | TGTGCCACCAGTGATCGTCGACAGACTGAAGCTTTCTTT | CATSDRRQTEAFF
TRBJ2-4 | 11 | NA | TRBV6-5 | NA | TGTGCCACCACGTATCAGCGCATTCAGTACTTC | CATTYQRIQYF
TRBJ1-1 | 14 | NA | TRBV18 | NA | TGTGCCAGCTCACCACGGCAGATGAACACTGAAGCTTTCTTT | CASSPRQMNTEAFF
TRBJ2-2 | 16 | NA | TRBV24-1 | TRBD1 | TGTGCCACCAGTGACCGCCGGGACAGGAACACCGGGGAGCTGTTTTTT | CATSDRRDRNTGELFF
TRBJ1-2 | 16 | NA | TRBV14 | TRBD1 | TGTGCCAGCAGCCAAGCCCGGACAGGGGCAAACTATGGCTACACCTTC | CASSQARTGANYGYTF
TRBJ1-6 | 18 | NA | TRBV5-1 | TRBD1 | TGCGCCAGCAGTGGGGGCCTGACAGGACAGGGCCTTTCTTCACCCCTCCACTTT | CASSGGLTGQGLSSPLHF
TRBJ1-1 | 17 | NA | TRBV14 | NA | TGTGCCAGCAGCCCTGCGGGGACCATTGTAATGGGCACTGAAGCTTTCTTT | CASSPAGTIVMGTEAFF
TRBJ2-2 | 12 | once | TRBV2 | NA | TGTGCCAGCCGGGGAGAGGACGGGGAGCTGTTTTTT | CASRGEDGELFF
TRBJ1-6 | 12 | few | TRBV18 | NA | TGTGCCAGCTCACCACGAGATTCACCCCTCCACTTT | CASSPRDSPLHF
TRBJ2-3 | 12 | NA | TRBV6-5 | TRBD2 | TGTGCCACCCGGGACTACACAGATACGCAGTATTTT | CATRDYTDTQYF
TRBJ2-5 | 15 | NA | TRBV27 | TRBD2 | TGTGCCAGCAGTCGGACTAGCGGCTACCAAGAGACCCAGTACTTC | CASSRTSGYQETQYF
TRBJ2-5 | 15 | NA | TRBV11-2 | TRBD2 | TGTGCCAGCAGCTTAGATGGGGGGAGGGGAGAGACCCAGTACTTC | CASSLDGGRGETQYF
TRBJ2-5 | 15 | NA | TRBV6-6 | TRBD2 | TGTGCCAGCAGTTACTCTACTAGCGGGGGAGAGACCCAGTACTTC | CASSYSTSGGETQYF
TRBJ2-1 | 14 | NA | TRBV6-4 | TRBD2 | TGTGCCAGCAGTGAAAGGCGGGGGGGCAATGAGCAGTTCTTC | CASSERRGGNEQFF
TRBJ1-2 | 15 | few | TRBV24-1 | TRBD1 | TGTGCCACCAGTGAACCCGGACAGGCTAACTATGGCTACACCTTC | CATSEPGQANYGYTF
TRBJ2-7 | 13 | NA | TRBV27 | NA | TGTGCCAGCAGTTTATCCCAGAGAGGCGAGCAGTACTTC | CASSLSQRGEQYF
TRBJ2-2 | 16 | NA | TRBV24-1 | TRBD1 | TGTGCCACCAGTGATCCTGACAGGGCGTTCGCCGGGGAGCTGTTTTTT | CATSDPDRAFAGELFF
TRBJ1-5 | 19 | NA | TRBV23-1 | TRBD1 | TGCGCCAGCAGTCAATCGGTTTTTGTGGACAGGCGTCCCAATCAGCCCCAGCATTTT | CASSQSVFVDRRPNQPQHF
TRBJ1-6 | 15 | NA | TRBV5-1 | NA | TGCGCCAGCAGCCCTGAGGGTCAGCTTGATTCACCCCTCCACTTT | CASSPEGQLDSPLHF
TRBJ1-3 | 16 | NA | TRBV19 | NA | TGTGCCAGTAGCTCCCCAGGGGACCGCTCTGGAAACACCATATATTTT | CASSSPGDRSGNTIYF
TRBJ1-6 | 16 | NA | TRBV15 | TRBD1 | TGTGCCACCAGCCGAAATACAGGGGCCAGGAGTTCACCCCTCCACTTT | CATSRNTGARSSPLHF
TRBJ1-6 | 14 | NA | TRBV14 | NA | TGTGCCAGCAGCCAAGTCTCGGGTAATTCACCCCTCCACTTT | CASSQVSGNSPLHF
TRBJ2-3 | 14 | NA | TRBV2 | TRBD1 | TGTGCCACCTGGGACAGGGGGTGGGGAGATACGCAGTATTTT | CATWDRGWGDTQYF
TRBJ1-3 | 15 | NA | TRBV19 | NA | TGTGCCAGTACCGGAGGACCGAAGGCAGGAAACACCATATATTTT | CASTGGPKAGNTIYF
TRBJ1-2 | 13 | NA | TRBV7-8 | NA | TGTGCCAGCAGCCCTGACAGGAACTATGGCTACACCTTC | CASSPDRNYGYTF
TRBJ2-2 | 17 | NA | TRBV28 | TRBD1 | TGTGCCAGCAGTTCCCCCGGACAGGCCTTTGGAGCCGGGGAGCTGTTTTTT | CASSSPGQAFGAGELFF
TRBJ1-2 | 14 | NA | TRBV29-1 | TRBD1 | TGCAGCGTTGGGGACAGGGTCGCCCTCTATGGCTACACCTTC | CSVGDRVALYGYTF
TRBJ2-7 | 15 | NA | TRBV6-2/TRBV6-3 | TRBD1 | TGTGCCAGCAGTTACCCACAGGGGCCCTCCTACGAGCAGTACTTC | CASSYPQGPSYEQYF
TRBJ2-3 | 16 | NA | TRBV7-2 | TRBD2 | TGTGCCAGCAGCTTAGCGACTAGCGGGGGGGCGGATACGCAGTATTTT | CASSLATSGGADTQYF
TRBJ2-1 | 11 | NA | TRBV20-1 | NA | TGCAGTGCTAGGGAGACTAGTTCGCAGTTCTTC | CSARETSSQFF
TRBJ2-2 | 17 | NA | TRBV24-1 | TRBD1 | TGTGCCACCAGTGAAACGATAGGACAGGTTAACACCGGGGAGCTGTTTTTT | CATSETIGQVNTGELFF
TRBJ1-1 | 15 | NA | TRBV3-1/TRBV3-2 | NA | TGTGCCAGCAGCCAAGCCGGGAGCATGAACACTGAAGCTTTCTTT | CASSQAGSMNTEAFF
TRBJ2-1 | 14 | NA | TRBV24-1 | TRBD1 | TGTGCCACCAGTGAGCTGACAGGGTCCAATGAGCAGTTCTTC | CATSELTGSNEQFF
TRBJ1-5 | 17 | NA | TRBV21-1 | NA | TGTGCCAGCAGCAAAGGATCCGCAGGGGGCTACAATCAGCCCCAGCATTTT | CASSKGSAGGYNQPQHF
TRBJ2-5 | 14 | NA | TRBV2 | TRBD1 | TGTGCCAGCACCCCCGGACAGGAACAAGAGACCCAGTACTTC | CASTPGQEQETQYF
TRBJ2-1 | 15 | NA | TRBV18 | NA | TGTGCCAGCTCACCTATGGGGAGCTCCTACAATGAGCAGTTCTTC | CASSPMGSSYNEQFF
TRBJ2-2 | 18 | NA | TRBV27 | NA | TGTGCCAGCAGTTTAGGGTTTGCGGGGCAGGGAGGCACCGGGGAGCTGTTTTTT | CASSLGFAGQGGTGELFF